The present TCR beta chain was sequenced within a study of STAT3 mutations in large granular lymphocyte leukemia. Study findings and constraints: In T-cell large granular lymphocyte leukemia, about half of patients showed multiple immunodominant subclonotypes.

With respect to this clone: Its antigen is currently unknown.

In germline, CDR1 is SQVTM, CDR2 ANQGSEA. Trimming removed 3 bases from V and 2 bases from J; junction bases left unmatched: 2. The CDR3 is 13 residues long. Sequenced by immunoSEQ multiplex PCR; TCRdb stores in-frame clones only, minus some. The sample gives 5,400 or so clones, about 50% of which show up once; approximately 58% is in the top ten. The origin of this receptor is a woman in her seventies with T-cell large granular lymphocyte leukemia. Some clones in this sample may be carry-over from other donors' samples. V and J are TRBV29-1 and TRBJ2-7, with TRBD2 matching 9 bases. The sequencing sample was made of peripheral blood mononuclear cells. The chain's CDR3 is CSVDGGGAYEQYF. In DNA, the CDR3 is TGCAGCGTTGATGGCGGGGGGGCCTACGAGCAGTACTTC.